The clone carrying this TCR beta chain has a handful of counts. MiXCR, applied by TCRdb to the 5' RACE reads, yields one record per CDR3 protein. Among approximately 40,000 distinct CDR3 sequences listed, 7% to 10% were seen once. These data originate in a study of chronic HIV infection and antiretroviral therapy. Germline lookup yields CDR1 SNHLY and CDR2 FYNNEI. The CDR3 sequence is 14 residues long. Trimming took 3 bases from V and 5 from J, leaving 10 bases between them. The sample was peripheral blood. J is TRBJ2-2 and V is TRBV2, with TRBD1 as a possible D gene (5 bases). The clonotype comes from an adult who had HIV and had not received antiretroviral therapy, or was an uninfected healthy control (not recorded which). CDR3 sequence (DNA): TGTGCCAGCAGTGAGATCCAGGGAACCGGGGAGCTGTTTTTT. It translates to CASSEIQGTGELFF.